The T cell receptor beta chain under discussion was sequenced for a study of CD8 T cells in ankylosing spondylitis. Germline V gives CDR1 SQVTM, CDR2 ANQGSEA. This CDR3 has 14 residues. Trimming took off 1 base at V and 8 bases at J, with 15 bases between the two ends. This clonotype was counted ten times or more. Its antigen is not known. Overall study findings and caveats: Matched ankylosing spondylitis synovial fluid reportedly contained a significantly enriched population of disease-linked clones. Clones that were linked to disease were CD8+ and were relatively rare in peripheral blood.

MiXCR, applied by TCRdb to the 5' RACE reads, yields one record per CDR3 protein. The sample gives around 25,000 distinct CDR3 sequences, roughly a sixth of which show up once; 25% to 30% is in the top ten. The rearrangement links TRBV29-1 to TRBJ2-1; D is ambiguous. This receptor was taken from a male donor with ankylosing spondylitis or in good health (not recorded which). The sequenced sample consisted of blood. CDR3 DNA sequence: TGCAGCGTTGAAGGAGGCAGGTCTGGTGATGAGCAGTTCTTC. Translated: CSVEGGRSGDEQFF.